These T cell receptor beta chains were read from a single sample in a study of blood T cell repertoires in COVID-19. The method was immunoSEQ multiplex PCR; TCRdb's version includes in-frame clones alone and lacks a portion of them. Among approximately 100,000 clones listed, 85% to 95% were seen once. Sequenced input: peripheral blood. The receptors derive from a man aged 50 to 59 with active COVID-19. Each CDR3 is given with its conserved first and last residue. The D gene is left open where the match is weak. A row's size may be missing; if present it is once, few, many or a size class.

CDR3 DNA: TGTGCCAGCAGCAGGAGCGGGAGAGCCCTCTACGAGCAGTACTTC
CDR3 protein: CASSRSGRALYEQYF
D gene: TRBD2
V gene: TRBV7-6
clone size: NA
J gene: TRBJ2-7

CDR3 DNA: TGTGCCAGCACCGCGGCCCGGAGCGCCTACGAGCAGTACTTC
CDR3 protein: CASTAARSAYEQYF
D gene: NA
V gene: TRBV28
clone size: NA
J gene: TRBJ2-7

CDR3 DNA: TGCGCCAGCAGTAGAGCGGGAGGGGAGGGAGAGACCCAGTACTTC
CDR3 protein: CASSRAGGEGETQYF
D gene: TRBD2
V gene: TRBV5-1
clone size: NA
J gene: TRBJ2-5

CDR3 DNA: TGTGCCAGCAGGCCATACAGGGGTGGTTACAATGAGCAGTTCTTC
CDR3 protein: CASRPYRGGYNEQFF
D gene: TRBD1
V gene: TRBV2
clone size: NA
J gene: TRBJ2-1

CDR3 DNA: TGCGCCAGCAGCGAGACAGCAAACTATGGCTACACCTTC
CDR3 protein: CASSETANYGYTF
D gene: NA
V gene: TRBV5-1
clone size: NA
J gene: TRBJ1-2

CDR3 DNA: TGTGCCAGCAGCCAAACTTCCTCCTACGAGCAGTACTTC
CDR3 protein: CASSQTSSYEQYF
D gene: NA
V gene: TRBV3-1/TRBV3-2
clone size: NA
J gene: TRBJ2-7

CDR3 DNA: TGTGCCAGCCACAGGGTCCAGGCGAACACCGGGGAGCTGTTTTTT
CDR3 protein: CASHRVQANTGELFF
D gene: NA
V gene: TRBV6-5
clone size: NA
J gene: TRBJ2-2

CDR3 DNA: TGTGCCAGCAGTCCCGGCCCGGGACAGGCAACAAATCAGCCCCAGCATTTT
CDR3 protein: CASSPGPGQATNQPQHF
D gene: TRBD1
V gene: TRBV6-6
clone size: NA
J gene: TRBJ1-5

CDR3 DNA: TGTGCCAGCAGCCCTGGACTAGCGGGAGGGAGGGCCGGCAATGAGCAGTTCTTC
CDR3 protein: CASSPGLAGGRAGNEQFF
D gene: TRBD2
V gene: TRBV11-2
clone size: NA
J gene: TRBJ2-1

CDR3 DNA: TGTGCCAGCAGCTTAAGGGCAGGGGCTTATAGCAATCAGCCCCAGCATTTT
CDR3 protein: CASSLRAGAYSNQPQHF
D gene: NA
V gene: TRBV7-8
clone size: NA
J gene: TRBJ1-5

CDR3 DNA: TGTGCCAGTAGTGGGGGGTACACTGAAGCTTTCTTT
CDR3 protein: CASSGGYTEAFF
D gene: NA
V gene: TRBV19
clone size: once
J gene: TRBJ1-1

CDR3 DNA: TGTGCCAGCAGCGACGCGACAGGTGGAAACACCATATATTTT
CDR3 protein: CASSDATGGNTIYF
D gene: NA
V gene: TRBV2
clone size: NA
J gene: TRBJ1-3

CDR3 DNA: TGTGCCAGCAGTGTGGACCGGGGTCTTATCGTCTACGAGCAGTACTTC
CDR3 protein: CASSVDRGLIVYEQYF
D gene: NA
V gene: TRBV11-2
clone size: NA
J gene: TRBJ2-7

CDR3 DNA: TGTGCCAGCAGCTCTTACCGGGACAGGTTGACTTTCGAGAAACTGTTTTTT
CDR3 protein: CASSSYRDRLTFEKLFF
D gene: TRBD1
V gene: TRBV5-6
clone size: NA
J gene: TRBJ1-4

CDR3 DNA: TGTGCCACCTTCGCGGGTTCGAACAATCAGCCCCAGCATTTT
CDR3 protein: CATFAGSNNQPQHF
D gene: NA
V gene: TRBV28
clone size: NA
J gene: TRBJ1-5

CDR3 DNA: TGTGCCACCAGTGATCCCCTGAGCGGGAGCTATAATGAGCAGTTCTTC
CDR3 protein: CATSDPLSGSYNEQFF
D gene: TRBD2
V gene: TRBV24-1
clone size: NA
J gene: TRBJ2-1

CDR3 DNA: TGTGCCAGCAGTGAAGGCGGGACCCGGGACGCCTACGAGCAGTACTTC
CDR3 protein: CASSEGGTRDAYEQYF
D gene: NA
V gene: TRBV2
clone size: once
J gene: TRBJ2-7

CDR3 DNA: TGTGCCAGTAGTATCACCCCGACAGGGGGGAATCAGCCCCAGCATTTT
CDR3 protein: CASSITPTGGNQPQHF
D gene: TRBD1
V gene: TRBV19
clone size: NA
J gene: TRBJ1-5

CDR3 DNA: TGCGCCAGCAGCTTACCAACTCGCTCCTACGAGCAGTACTTC
CDR3 protein: CASSLPTRSYEQYF
D gene: NA
V gene: TRBV5-1
clone size: NA
J gene: TRBJ2-7

CDR3 DNA: TGTGCCAGTAGTATAGCCAGGTTGGGCGGGGAGCTGTTTTTT
CDR3 protein: CASSIARLGGELFF
D gene: NA
V gene: TRBV19
clone size: NA
J gene: TRBJ2-2